This T cell receptor (beta chain) was found in a study of neurological immune-mediated disorders. Findings and limits, study-wide: The greatest degree of TCR clonal expansion was observed in HTLV-1-associated myelopathy, with the lowest in multiple sclerosis, below that of healthy controls.

Each TCR transcript was tagged with a 10-nucleotide random UMI during 5'RACE. TCRdb reanalysed the 5' RACE reads using MiXCR and keeps one entry per CDR3 protein. Of about 25,000 distinct CDR3 sequences detected, 5% to 7% appear once; the ten largest clones hold 4% to 5.5%. The V gene end was trimmed by 2 bases and the J gene end by 7 bases; junction bases not matched to a gene: 6. Germline V gene sequence: CDR1 MNHNS, CDR2 SASEGT. The CDR3 is made up of 15 amino acids. This clonotype has ten or more counts. The antigen is not known. Specimen: PBMCs. The TCR originated in a woman aged 40 to 49 in good health. The genes are TRBV6-1 and TRBJ2-2, with 8 bases aligning to TRBD2. The chain's CDR3 is CASSEKAGDSGELFF. The CDR3 DNA reads TGTGCCAGCAGTGAAAAAGCGGGAGATAGCGGGGAGCTGTTTTTT.